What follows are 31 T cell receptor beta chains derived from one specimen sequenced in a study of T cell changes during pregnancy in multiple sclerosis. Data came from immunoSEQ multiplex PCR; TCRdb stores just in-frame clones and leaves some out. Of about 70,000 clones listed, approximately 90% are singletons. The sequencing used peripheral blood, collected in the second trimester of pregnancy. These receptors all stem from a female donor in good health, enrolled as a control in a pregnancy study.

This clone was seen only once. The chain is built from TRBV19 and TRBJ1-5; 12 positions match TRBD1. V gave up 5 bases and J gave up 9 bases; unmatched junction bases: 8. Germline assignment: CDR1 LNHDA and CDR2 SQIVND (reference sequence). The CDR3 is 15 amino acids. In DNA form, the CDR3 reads TGTGCCAGTAGTCCGGGACAGGGGGCTTTGTGGCCCCAGCATTTT. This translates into CASSPGQGALWPQHF.

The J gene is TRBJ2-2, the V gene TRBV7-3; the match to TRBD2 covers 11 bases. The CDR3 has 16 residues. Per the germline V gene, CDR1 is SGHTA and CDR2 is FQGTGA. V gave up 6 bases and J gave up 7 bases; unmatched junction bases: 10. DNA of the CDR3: TGTGCCAGCAGTAGCGGGGGGGCCTCTCGGGTCGGGGAGCTGTTTTTT. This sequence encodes CASSSGGASRVGELFF. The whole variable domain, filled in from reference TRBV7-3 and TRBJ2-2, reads GAGVSQTPSNKVTEKGKYVELRCDPISGHTALYWYRQSLGQGPEFLIYFQGTGAADDSGLPNDRFFAVRPEGSVSTLKIQRTERGDSAVYLCASSSGGASRVGELFFGEGSRLTVL.

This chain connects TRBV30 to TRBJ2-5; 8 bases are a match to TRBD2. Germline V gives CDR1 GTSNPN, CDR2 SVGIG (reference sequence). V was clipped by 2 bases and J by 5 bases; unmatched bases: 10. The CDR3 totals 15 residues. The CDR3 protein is CAWSSGSGARETQYF. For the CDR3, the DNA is TGTGCCTGGAGTTCCGGTAGCGGGGCCCGGGAGACCCAGTACTTC.

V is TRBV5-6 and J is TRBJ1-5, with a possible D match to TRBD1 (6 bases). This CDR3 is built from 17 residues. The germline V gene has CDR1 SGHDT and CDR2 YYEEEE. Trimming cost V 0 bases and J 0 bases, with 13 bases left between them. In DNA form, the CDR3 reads TGTGCCAGCAGCTTGGGACAGGTATCTCCTAGCAATCAGCCCCAGCATTTT. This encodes CASSLGQVSPSNQPQHF.

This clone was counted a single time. The CDR3 DNA reads TGTGCCAGCAGCTTAGATCGGACATCGGCCGCTTTCTTT. This encodes CASSLDRTSAAFF. The V call is TRBV7-2, the J call TRBJ1-1, with a possible D match to TRBD1 (5 bases). V was cut by 1 base and J by 11 bases, with 14 bases left in between. Germline CDR1 is SGHTA and CDR2 is FQGNSA. This CDR3 comprises 13 residues.

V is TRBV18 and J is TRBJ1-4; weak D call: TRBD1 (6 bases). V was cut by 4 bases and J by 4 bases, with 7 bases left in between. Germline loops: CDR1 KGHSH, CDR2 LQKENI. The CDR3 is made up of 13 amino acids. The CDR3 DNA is TGTGCCAGCTCACGGGACAATAATGAAAAACTGTTTTTT. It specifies CASSRDNNEKLFF.

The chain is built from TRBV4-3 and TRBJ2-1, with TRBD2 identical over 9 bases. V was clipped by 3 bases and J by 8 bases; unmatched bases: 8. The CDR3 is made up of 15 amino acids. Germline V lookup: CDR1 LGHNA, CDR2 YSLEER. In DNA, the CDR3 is TGCGCCAGCAGCCAGCGGGGGGGGCCGGTTGATGAGCAGTTCTTC. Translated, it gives CASSQRGGPVDEQFF.

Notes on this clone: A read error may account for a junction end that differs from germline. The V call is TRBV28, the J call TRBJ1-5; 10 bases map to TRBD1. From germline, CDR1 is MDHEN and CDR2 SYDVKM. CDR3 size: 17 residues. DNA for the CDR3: TGTGCCAGCCGTTTAGGGACAGGGGCGGGAAGCAATCAGCCCCAGCATTTT. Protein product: CASRLGTGAGSNQPQHF.

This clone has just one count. The CDR3 DNA reads as TGTGCCAGCAGCGCCGGACAGGCGAATTCACCCCTCCACTTT. This encodes CASSAGQANSPLHF. The rearrangement joins TRBV9 to TRBJ1-6; 7 bases agree with TRBD1. The germline V gene encodes CDR1 SGDLS and CDR2 YYNGEE. Trimming removed 3 bases from V and 7 bases from J; junction bases left unmatched: 4. The CDR3 has 14 amino acids.

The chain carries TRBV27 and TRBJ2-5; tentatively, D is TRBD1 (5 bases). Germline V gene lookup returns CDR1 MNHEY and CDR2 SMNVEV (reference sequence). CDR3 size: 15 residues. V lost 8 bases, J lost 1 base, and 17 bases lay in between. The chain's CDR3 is CASAKNRLPQETQYF. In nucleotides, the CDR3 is TGTGCCAGCGCAAAAAACAGGCTCCCCCAAGAGACCCAGTACTTC.

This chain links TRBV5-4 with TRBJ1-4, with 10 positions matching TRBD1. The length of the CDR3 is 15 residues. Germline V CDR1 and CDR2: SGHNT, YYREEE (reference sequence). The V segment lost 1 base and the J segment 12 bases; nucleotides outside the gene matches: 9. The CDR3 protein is CASSLRGTGARELFF. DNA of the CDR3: TGTGCCAGCAGCTTGAGAGGGACAGGGGCAAGGGAACTGTTTTTT.

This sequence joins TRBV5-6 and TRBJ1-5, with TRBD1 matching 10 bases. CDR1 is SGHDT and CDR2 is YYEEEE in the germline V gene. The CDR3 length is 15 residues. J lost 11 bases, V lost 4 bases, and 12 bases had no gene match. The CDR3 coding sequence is TGTGCCAGCAGCCCCCGGGACAGGGGTGGTAAGGCCCAGCATTTT. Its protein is CASSPRDRGGKAQHF. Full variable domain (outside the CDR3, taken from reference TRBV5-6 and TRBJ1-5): DAGVTQSPTHLIKTRGQQVTLRCSPKSGHDTVSWYQQALGQGPQFIFQYYEEEERQRGNFPDRFSGHQFPNYSSELNVNALLLGDSALYLCASSPRDRGGKAQHFGDGTRLSIL.

The CDR3 spells CASSLSVKNTEAFF. CDR3 bases: TGTGCCAGCAGCTTATCCGTAAAGAACACTGAAGCTTTCTTT. This rearrangement joins TRBV7-8 to TRBJ1-1; no clear D gene. Trimming removed 2 bases from V and 1 base from J, with 8 bases in between. In germline, CDR1 is SGHVS, CDR2 FQNEAQ. The CDR3 has 14 residues.

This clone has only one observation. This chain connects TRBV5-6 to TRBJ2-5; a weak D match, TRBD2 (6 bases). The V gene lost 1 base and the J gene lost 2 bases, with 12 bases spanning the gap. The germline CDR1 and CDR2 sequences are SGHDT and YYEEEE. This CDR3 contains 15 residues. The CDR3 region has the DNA TGTGCCAGCAGCTTGATGGGGGGAGGTCAAGAGACCCAGTACTTC. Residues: CASSLMGGGQETQYF.

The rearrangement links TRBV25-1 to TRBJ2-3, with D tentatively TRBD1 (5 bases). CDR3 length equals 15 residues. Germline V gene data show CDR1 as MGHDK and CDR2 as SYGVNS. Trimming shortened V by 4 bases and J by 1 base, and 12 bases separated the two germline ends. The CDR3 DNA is TGTGCCAGCAGTGGGGGTCAGGGCGGCACAGATACGCAGTATTTT. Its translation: CASSGGQGGTDTQYF. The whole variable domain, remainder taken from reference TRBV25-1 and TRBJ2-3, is EADIYQTPRYLVIGTGKKITLECSQTMGHDKMYWYQQDPGMELHLIHYSYGVNSTEKGDLSSESTVSRIRTEHFPLTLESARPSHTSQYLCASSGGQGGTDTQYFGPGTRLTVL.

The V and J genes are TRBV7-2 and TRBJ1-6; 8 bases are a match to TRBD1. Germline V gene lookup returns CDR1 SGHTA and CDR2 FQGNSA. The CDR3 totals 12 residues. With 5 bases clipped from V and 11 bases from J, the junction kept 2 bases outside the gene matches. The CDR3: CASSPQGAPLHF. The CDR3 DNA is TGTGCCAGCAGCCCACAGGGGGCACCCCTCCACTTT.

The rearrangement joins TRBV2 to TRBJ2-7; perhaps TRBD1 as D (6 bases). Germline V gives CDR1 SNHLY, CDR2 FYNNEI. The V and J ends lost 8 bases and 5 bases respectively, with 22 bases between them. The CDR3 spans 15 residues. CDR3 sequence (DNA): TGTGCCAGCGAGGGGGTTGGCGGGCCTAACCACGAGCAGTACTTC. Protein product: CASEGVGGPNHEQYF.

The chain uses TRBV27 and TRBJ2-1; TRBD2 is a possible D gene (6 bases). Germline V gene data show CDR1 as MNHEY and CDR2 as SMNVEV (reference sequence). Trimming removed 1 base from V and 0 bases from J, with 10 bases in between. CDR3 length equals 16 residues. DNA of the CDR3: TGTGCCAGCAGTTTATTTGCGGGGCGCTCCTACAATGAGCAGTTCTTC. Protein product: CASSLFAGRSYNEQFF.

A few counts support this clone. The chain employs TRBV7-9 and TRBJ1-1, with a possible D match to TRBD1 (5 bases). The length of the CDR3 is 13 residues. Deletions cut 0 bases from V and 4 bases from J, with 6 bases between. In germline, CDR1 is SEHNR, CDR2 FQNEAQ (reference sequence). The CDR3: CASSLAQGTEAFF. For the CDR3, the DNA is TGTGCCAGCAGCTTAGCGCAGGGCACTGAAGCTTTCTTT.

The CDR3 nucleotides are TGCGCCAGCAGCTTGGACGACAGGCCCTATGGCTACACCTTC. This encodes CASSLDDRPYGYTF. The chain has TRBV5-1 and TRBJ1-2; tentatively, D is TRBD1 (6 bases). From germline, CDR1 is SGHRS and CDR2 YFSETQ. The CDR3 contains 14 residues. The V end lost 0 bases, the J end lost 4 bases, and 10 bases lay between the germline ends.

CDR3: CASSYGTGPSYEQYF. The CDR3 DNA reads as TGTGCCAGCAGTTACGGGACAGGACCTTCCTACGAGCAGTACTTC. The chain couples TRBV6-6 to TRBJ2-7, with 8 bases lining up with TRBD1. CDR3 length equals 15 residues. Unmatched junction bases numbered 4, after V lost 2 bases and J lost 1 base. In germline, CDR1 is MNHNY, CDR2 SVGAGI (reference sequence).

The CDR3 sequence: CASKRDRGMNEQFF. The CDR3 nucleotides are TGTGCCAGCAAGCGGGACAGGGGGATGAATGAGCAGTTCTTC. The chain couples TRBV6-5 to TRBJ2-1; 11 nucleotides align to TRBD1. The CDR3 is 14 amino acids. The germline V gene has CDR1 MNHEY and CDR2 SVGAGI. The V and J ends lost 7 bases and 7 bases, in that order; junction bases with no gene match: 6.

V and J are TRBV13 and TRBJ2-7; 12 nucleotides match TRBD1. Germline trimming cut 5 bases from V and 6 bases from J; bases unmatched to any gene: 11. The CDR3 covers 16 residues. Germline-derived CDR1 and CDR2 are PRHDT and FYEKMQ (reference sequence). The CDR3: CASSHTRDRGHGEQYF. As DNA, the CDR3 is TGTGCCAGCAGCCATACGAGGGACAGGGGGCACGGCGAGCAGTACTTC.

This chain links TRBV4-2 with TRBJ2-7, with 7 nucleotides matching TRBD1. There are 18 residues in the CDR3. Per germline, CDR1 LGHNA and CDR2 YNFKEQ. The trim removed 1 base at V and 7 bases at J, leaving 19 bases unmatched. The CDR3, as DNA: TGTGCCAGCAGCCAAGGTAGGTCCGGGACAGTCGACTTTTTGGAGCAGTACTTC. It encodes CASSQGRSGTVDFLEQYF.

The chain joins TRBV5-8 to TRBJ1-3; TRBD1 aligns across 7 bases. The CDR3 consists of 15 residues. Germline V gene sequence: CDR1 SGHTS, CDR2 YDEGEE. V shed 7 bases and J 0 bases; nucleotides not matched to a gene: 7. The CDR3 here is CASSRDRSSGNTIYF. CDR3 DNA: TGTGCCAGCTCCCGGGACAGATCCTCTGGAAACACCATATATTTT.

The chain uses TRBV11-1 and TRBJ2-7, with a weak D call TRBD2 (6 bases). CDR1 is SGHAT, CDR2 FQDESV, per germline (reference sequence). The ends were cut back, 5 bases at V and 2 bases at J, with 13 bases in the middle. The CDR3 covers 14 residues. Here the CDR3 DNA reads TGTGCCAGCAGCAAACGGGACTTTCCCTACGAGCAGTACTTC. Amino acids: CASSKRDFPYEQYF.

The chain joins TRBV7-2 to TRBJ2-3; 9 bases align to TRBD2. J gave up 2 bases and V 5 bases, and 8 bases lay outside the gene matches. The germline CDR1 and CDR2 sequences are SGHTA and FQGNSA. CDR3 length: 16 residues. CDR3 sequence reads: CASSQRSGGFTDTQYF. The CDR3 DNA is TGTGCCAGCAGCCAACGAAGCGGGGGGTTCACAGATACGCAGTATTTT.

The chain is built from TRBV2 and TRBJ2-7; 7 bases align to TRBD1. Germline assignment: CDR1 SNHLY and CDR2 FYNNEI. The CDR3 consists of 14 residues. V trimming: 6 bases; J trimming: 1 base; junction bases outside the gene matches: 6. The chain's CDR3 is CASSWNRGSYEQYF. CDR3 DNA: TGTGCCAGCAGCTGGAACAGGGGTTCCTACGAGCAGTACTTC. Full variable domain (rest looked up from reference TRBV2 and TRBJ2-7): EPEVTQTPSHQVTQMGQEVILRCVPISNHLYFYWYRQILGQKVEFLVSFYNNEISEKSEIFDDQFSVERPDGSNFTLKIRSTKLEDSAMYFCASSWNRGSYEQYFGPGTRLTVT.

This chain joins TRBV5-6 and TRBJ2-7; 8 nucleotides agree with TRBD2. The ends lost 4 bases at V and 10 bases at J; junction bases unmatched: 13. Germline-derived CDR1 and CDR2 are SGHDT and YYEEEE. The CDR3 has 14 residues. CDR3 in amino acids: CASSRPSGGVYQYF. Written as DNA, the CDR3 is TGTGCCAGCAGCCGCCCCAGCGGGGGTGTATATCAGTACTTC. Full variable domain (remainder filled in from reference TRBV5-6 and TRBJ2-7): DAGVTQSPTHLIKTRGQQVTLRCSPKSGHDTVSWYQQALGQGPQFIFQYYEEEERQRGNFPDRFSGHQFPNYSSELNVNALLLGDSALYLCASSRPSGGVYQYFGPGTRLTVT.

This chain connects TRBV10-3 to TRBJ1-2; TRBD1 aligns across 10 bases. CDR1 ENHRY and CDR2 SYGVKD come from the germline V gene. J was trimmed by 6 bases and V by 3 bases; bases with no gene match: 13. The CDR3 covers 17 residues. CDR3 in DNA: TGTGCCATCAGTGAACATTATTTGACAGGGGGCATCAATGGCTACACCTTC. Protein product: CAISEHYLTGGINGYTF.

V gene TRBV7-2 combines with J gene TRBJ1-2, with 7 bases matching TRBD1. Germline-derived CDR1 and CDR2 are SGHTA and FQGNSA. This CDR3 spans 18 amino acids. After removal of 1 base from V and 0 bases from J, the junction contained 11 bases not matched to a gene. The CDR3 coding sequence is TGTGCCAGCAGCTTAGGTATGGGGACAGCTGACCCTAACTATGGCTACACCTTC. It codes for CASSLGMGTADPNYGYTF.